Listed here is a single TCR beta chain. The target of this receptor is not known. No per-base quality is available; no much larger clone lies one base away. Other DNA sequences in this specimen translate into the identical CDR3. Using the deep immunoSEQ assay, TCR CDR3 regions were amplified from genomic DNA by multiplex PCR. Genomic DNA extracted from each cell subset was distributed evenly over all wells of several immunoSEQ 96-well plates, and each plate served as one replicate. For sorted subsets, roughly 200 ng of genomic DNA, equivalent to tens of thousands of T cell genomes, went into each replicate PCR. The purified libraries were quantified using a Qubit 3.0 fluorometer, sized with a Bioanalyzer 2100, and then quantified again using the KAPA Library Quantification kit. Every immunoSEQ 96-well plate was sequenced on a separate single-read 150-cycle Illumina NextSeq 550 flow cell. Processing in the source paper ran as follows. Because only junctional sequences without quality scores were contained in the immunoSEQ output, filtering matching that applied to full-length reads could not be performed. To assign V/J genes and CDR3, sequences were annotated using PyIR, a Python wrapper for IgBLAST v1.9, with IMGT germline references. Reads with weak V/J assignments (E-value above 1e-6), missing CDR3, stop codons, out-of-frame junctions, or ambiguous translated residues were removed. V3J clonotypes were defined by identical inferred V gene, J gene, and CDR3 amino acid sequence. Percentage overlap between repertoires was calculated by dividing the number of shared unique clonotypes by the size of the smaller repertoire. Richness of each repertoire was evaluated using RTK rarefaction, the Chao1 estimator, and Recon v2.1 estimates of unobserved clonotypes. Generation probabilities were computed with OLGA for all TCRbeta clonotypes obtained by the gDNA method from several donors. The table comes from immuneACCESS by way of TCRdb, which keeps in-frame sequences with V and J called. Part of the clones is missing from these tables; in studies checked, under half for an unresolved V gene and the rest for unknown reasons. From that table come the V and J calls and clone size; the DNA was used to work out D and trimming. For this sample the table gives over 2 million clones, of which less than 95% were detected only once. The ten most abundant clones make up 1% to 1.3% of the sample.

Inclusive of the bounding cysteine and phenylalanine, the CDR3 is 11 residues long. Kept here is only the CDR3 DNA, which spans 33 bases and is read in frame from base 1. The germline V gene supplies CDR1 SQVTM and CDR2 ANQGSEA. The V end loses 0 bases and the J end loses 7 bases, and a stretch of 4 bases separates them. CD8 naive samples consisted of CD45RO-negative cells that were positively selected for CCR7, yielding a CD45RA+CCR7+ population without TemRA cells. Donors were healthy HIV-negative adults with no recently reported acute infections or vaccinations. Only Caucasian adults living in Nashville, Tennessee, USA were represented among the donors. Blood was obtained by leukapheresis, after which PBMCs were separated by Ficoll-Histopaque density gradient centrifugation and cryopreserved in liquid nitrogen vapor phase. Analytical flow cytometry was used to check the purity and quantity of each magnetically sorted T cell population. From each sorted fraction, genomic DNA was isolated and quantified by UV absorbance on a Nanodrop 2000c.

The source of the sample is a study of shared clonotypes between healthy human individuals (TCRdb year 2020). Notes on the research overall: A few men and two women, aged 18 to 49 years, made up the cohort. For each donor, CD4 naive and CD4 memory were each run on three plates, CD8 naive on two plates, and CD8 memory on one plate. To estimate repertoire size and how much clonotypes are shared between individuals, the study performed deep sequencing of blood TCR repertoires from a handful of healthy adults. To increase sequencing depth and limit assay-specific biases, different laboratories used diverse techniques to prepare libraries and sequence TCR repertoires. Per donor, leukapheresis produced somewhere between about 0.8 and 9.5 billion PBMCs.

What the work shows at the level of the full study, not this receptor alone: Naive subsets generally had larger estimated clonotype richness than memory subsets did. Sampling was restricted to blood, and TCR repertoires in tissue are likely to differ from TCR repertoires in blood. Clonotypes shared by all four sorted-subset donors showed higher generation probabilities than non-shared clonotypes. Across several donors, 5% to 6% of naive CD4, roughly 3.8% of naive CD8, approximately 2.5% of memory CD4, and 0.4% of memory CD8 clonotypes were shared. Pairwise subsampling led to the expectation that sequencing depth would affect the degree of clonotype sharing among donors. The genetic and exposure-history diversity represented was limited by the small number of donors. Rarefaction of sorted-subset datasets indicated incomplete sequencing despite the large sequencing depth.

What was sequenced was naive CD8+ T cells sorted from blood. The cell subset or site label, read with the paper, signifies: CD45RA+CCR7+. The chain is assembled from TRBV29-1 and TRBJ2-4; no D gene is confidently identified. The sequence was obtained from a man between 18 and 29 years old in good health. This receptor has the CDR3 CSVEDGNIQYF. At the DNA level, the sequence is TGCAGCGTTGAAGATGGGAACATTCAGTACTTC.